One TCR beta chain is described in this entry. Its target is unknown. This sample was included in a study of T cells in Graves' hyperthyroidism and ophthalmopathy. The study's findings and limits: Researchers report that a 13 V-J model separated ophthalmopathy from stable hyperthyroidism. Most thyroid clonotypes that were expanded above 0.001 also turned up in blood.

Researchers barred patients who had uncontrolled infection, other autoimmune disease, pregnancy or lactation. In making diagnoses, clinical symptoms, serum thyroxine and TRAb, thyroid ultrasound and orbital computed tomography were all used. Trimming cost V 3 bases and J 4 bases; bases outside gene matches: 3. The CDR3 has 14 residues. Germline V gene sequence: CDR1 SGHRS, CDR2 YFSETQ. Authors of the study amplified TCR beta CDR3 regions from RNA transcripts. A first-round RT-PCR of the TCR CDR3 used the HTBI primer set. From the multiplex PCR reads, TCRdb called clonotypes with MiXCR, one entry per CDR3 protein. The repertoire includes 300,000 to 400,000 distinct CDR3 sequences, around a sixth of them detected once, and roughly two fifths sits in the top ten.

The V gene is TRBV5-1, the J gene TRBJ2-3; 9 bases fit TRBD1. The source of this sequence is a man younger than 35 with Graves' ophthalmopathy. Sequenced sample: blood. The CDR3 reads CASSSGQGSDTQYF. The CDR3 nucleotides read TGCGCCAGCAGCTCGGGACAGGGTTCAGATACGCAGTATTTT.